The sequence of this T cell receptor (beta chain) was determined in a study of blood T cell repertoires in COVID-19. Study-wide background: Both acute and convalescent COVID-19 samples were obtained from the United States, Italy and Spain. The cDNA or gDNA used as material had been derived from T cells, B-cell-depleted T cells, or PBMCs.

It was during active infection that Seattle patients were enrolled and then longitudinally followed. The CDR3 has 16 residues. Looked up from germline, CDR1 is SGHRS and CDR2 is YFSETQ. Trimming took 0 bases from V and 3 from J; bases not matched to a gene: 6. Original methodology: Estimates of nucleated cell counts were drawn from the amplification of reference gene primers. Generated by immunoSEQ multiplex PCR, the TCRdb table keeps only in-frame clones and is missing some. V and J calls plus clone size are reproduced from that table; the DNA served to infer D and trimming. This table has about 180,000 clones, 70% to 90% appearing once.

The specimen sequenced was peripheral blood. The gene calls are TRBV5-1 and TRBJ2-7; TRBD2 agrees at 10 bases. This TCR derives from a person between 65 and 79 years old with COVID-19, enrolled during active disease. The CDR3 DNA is TGCGCCAGCAGCTTGGCCGGACTAGCGGCGGGCTACGAGCAGTACTTC. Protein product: CASSLAGLAAGYEQYF.